Presented here are 21 T cell receptor beta chains from one specimen sequenced in a study of T-cell reconstitution after alpha-beta-depleted transplantation in children. It was with unique molecular identifiers that the TCRbeta library was prepared. Each CDR3 protein is one row after TCRdb ran MiXCR on the PCR reads. Of some 500,000 distinct CDR3 sequences listed, about 18% are singletons. The specimen comprised PBMCs from the stem cell graft donor, sampled from the stem cell graft. The source is a human donor who donated a stem cell graft to a child with acute lymphoblastic leukemia.

This rearrangement joins TRBV7-9 to TRBJ2-6; no clear D. CDR3 length equals 17 residues. V shed 5 bases and J shed 0 bases, with 14 bases lying between them. The germline gives CDR1 SEHNR, CDR2 FQNEAQ (reference sequence). CDR3: CASSKRQQLSGANVLTF. The CDR3 DNA is TGTGCCAGCAGCAAGAGGCAGCAGCTCTCTGGGGCCAACGTCCTGACTTTC.

This clonotype was recorded at least ten times. The chain links TRBV12-3 or TRBV12-4 to TRBJ2-5; 9 bases align to TRBD1. There are 14 residues in the CDR3. V lost 10 bases to trimming and J lost 1 base; unmatched junction nucleotides: 7. DNA for the CDR3: TGTGCCATCTCGACAGGGGGTTTCCAAGAGACCCAGTACTTC. Translating it yields CAISTGGFQETQYF.

This clonotype was detected only a few times. The chain uses TRBV12-3 or TRBV12-4 and TRBJ2-1, with a weak D call TRBD2 (6 bases). This CDR3 region has 15 residues. V was pared by 5 bases and J by 4 bases, with 15 bases between. The CDR3 DNA is TGTGCCAGCAGTACTATAGCGGAGCTTTACAATGAGCAGTTCTTC. It is translated as CASSTIAELYNEQFF.

The V call is TRBV7-9, the J call TRBJ1-5; the D is unclear. Deletions cut 7 bases from V and 0 bases from J, with 13 bases between. Germline CDR1 is SEHNR and CDR2 is FQNEAQ (reference sequence). The CDR3 extends over 15 amino acids. The CDR3 is CASTPSVASNQPQHF. CDR3 coding DNA: TGTGCCAGCACCCCGTCGGTGGCTAGCAATCAGCCCCAGCATTTT.

CDR3 in amino acids: CASSPLPDQNYGYTF. The CDR3 DNA sequence: TGTGCCAGCTCACCACTTCCGGACCAAAACTATGGCTACACCTTC. The chain couples TRBV18 to TRBJ1-2; the D is unclear. CDR3 length: 15 amino acids. CDR1 and CDR2 (germline): KGHSH, LQKENI. V was cut by 1 base and J by 2 bases, with 11 bases left in between.

In its sample, this clonotype was seen a few times. The chain is built from TRBV5-1 and TRBJ1-5; D not certain. CDR3 length: 13 amino acids. Germline CDR1 and CDR2: SGHRS and YFSETQ. Trimming removed 2 bases from V and 4 bases from J, with 7 bases in between. The CDR3 reads CASSFGRNQPQHF. The CDR3 DNA reads TGCGCCAGCAGCTTTGGCAGAAATCAGCCCCAGCATTTT.

This rearrangement joins TRBV11-2 to TRBJ1-2; tentative D call: TRBD1 (6 bases). Per germline, CDR1 SGHAT and CDR2 FQNNGV. The germline V and J ends were trimmed by 8 bases and 5 bases, with 15 bases remaining between them. This CDR3 is built from 13 residues. The CDR3 sequence is CASGGQPGYGYTF. The CDR3 DNA reads as TGTGCCAGCGGAGGACAGCCGGGGTATGGCTACACCTTC.

This clonotype was recorded a few times. The V gene is TRBV12-3 or TRBV12-4, the J gene TRBJ2-7; D is unclear. This CDR3 spans 14 amino acids. Trimming left V 0 bases short and J 4 bases short, with 10 bases between. This chain's CDR3 is CASSLAGTLYEQYF. CDR3 bases: TGTGCCAGCAGTTTAGCTGGCACCCTTTACGAGCAGTACTTC.

The J gene is TRBJ2-7, the V gene TRBV12-3 or TRBV12-4, with 10 nucleotides matching TRBD2. The CDR3 is 15 residues long. V lost 4 bases, J lost 1 base, and 4 bases stayed unmatched. Here the CDR3 reads CASSSGSGRSYEQYF. DNA for the CDR3: TGTGCCAGCAGTTCCGGTAGCGGGAGGTCCTACGAGCAGTACTTC.

V gene TRBV4-1 combines with J gene TRBJ1-2, with a weak D call TRBD1 (6 bases). V was clipped by 2 bases and J by 8 bases, with 21 bases between them. Germline V lookup: CDR1 MGHRA, CDR2 YSYEKL. The CDR3 spans 16 residues. CDR3 sequence: CASSQTPRTEWQGYTF. CDR3 sequence (DNA): TGCGCCAGCAGCCAAACCCCTCGGACAGAATGGCAGGGCTACACCTTC.

The V call is TRBV15, the J call TRBJ1-4, with a tentative D call TRBD1 (5 bases). Trimming removed 0 bases from V and 14 bases from J, with 25 bases in between. CDR3 length: 17 amino acids. Germline CDR1 and CDR2: LNHNV and YYDKDF (reference sequence). As DNA, the CDR3 is TGTGCCACCAGCAGAGATTCGGTCTTCGGGGCCGCGGTTCGTCTGTTTTTT. Translation: CATSRDSVFGAAVRLFF.

V usage is TRBV6-2 or TRBV6-3 and J usage is TRBJ2-1; D perhaps matches TRBD1 (6 bases). Trimming cost V 5 bases and J 6 bases, with 29 bases left between them. This CDR3 comprises 19 residues. Germline V gene data show CDR1 as MNHEY and CDR2 as SVGEGT. CDR3 sequence: CASSPKTLDRPYAGNEQFF. In nucleotides, the CDR3 is TGTGCCAGCAGTCCAAAAACCCTAGACAGGCCATACGCTGGCAATGAGCAGTTCTTC.

This sequence joins TRBV6-6 and TRBJ2-7; possibly TRBD2 for D (6 bases). This CDR3 region has 13 residues. The V gene lost 4 bases and the J gene lost 6 bases, with 13 bases spanning the gap. Germline CDR1 MNHNY, CDR2 SVGAGI (reference sequence). The CDR3 loop reads CASSSWEDSEQYF. Written as DNA, the CDR3 is TGTGCCAGCAGTTCCTGGGAGGATAGCGAGCAGTACTTC.

The sample holds a few counts of this clonotype. The chain links TRBV7-3 to TRBJ2-7; TRBD2 might be the D (6 bases). Germline V gene sequence: CDR1 SGHTA, CDR2 FQGTGA. The CDR3 is 14 amino acids. V lost 2 bases and J lost 5, with 13 bases in between. The CDR3 DNA reads as TGTGCCAGCAGCTTAGGCAGCGGGCTTAACGAGCAGTACTTC. Translation gives CASSLGSGLNEQYF. Supplemented by reference TRBV7-3 and TRBJ2-7, the full variable domain reads GAGVSQTPSNKVTEKGKYVELRCDPISGHTALYWYRQSLGQGPEFLIYFQGTGAADDSGLPNDRFFAVRPEGSVSTLKIQRTERGDSAVYLCASSLGSGLNEQYFGPGTRLTVT.

The V call is TRBV13, the J call TRBJ2-1, with TRBD2 matching over 8 bases. Germline-derived CDR1 and CDR2 are PRHDT and FYEKMQ (reference sequence). The CDR3 runs 15 residues. V lost 7 bases to trimming and J lost 2 bases; unmatched junction nucleotides: 7. CDR3 sequence: CASKSGRAPYNEQFF. DNA of the CDR3: TGTGCCAGCAAAAGCGGGAGAGCCCCCTACAATGAGCAGTTCTTC.

This clonotype turned up a few times. J is TRBJ2-1 and V is TRBV12-3 or TRBV12-4, with TRBD2 matching over 15 bases. V lost 5 bases, J lost 7 bases, and 6 bases stayed unmatched. The length of the CDR3 is 16 residues. In DNA, the CDR3 is TGTGCCAGCAGTCGAAGGACTAGCGGGAGGGTTAATGAGCAGTTCTTC. Protein product: CASSRRTSGRVNEQFF.

The chain couples TRBV18 to TRBJ2-1, with 12 bases identical to TRBD2. V dropped 4 bases and J dropped 2; count of bases not matched to a gene: 9. Germline V lookup: CDR1 KGHSH, CDR2 LQKENI. The CDR3 extends over 18 amino acids. The CDR3 reads CASSRGGLAGTPYNEQFF. In DNA, the CDR3 is TGTGCCAGCTCACGAGGCGGACTAGCGGGGACCCCCTACAATGAGCAGTTCTTC.

This clonotype came up many times. Here the CDR3 reads CASSLQGESQPQHF. CDR3 in DNA: TGCGCCAGCAGCTTGCAGGGAGAAAGCCAGCCCCAGCATTTT. The chain joins TRBV5-1 to TRBJ1-5; D is perhaps TRBD1 (5 bases). CDR3 length equals 14 residues. CDR1 SGHRS and CDR2 YFSETQ come from the germline V gene. Trimming cost V 1 base and J 7 bases, with 12 bases left between them.

This clonotype was seen only a few times. V and J are TRBV20-1 and TRBJ2-1, with 7 positions matching TRBD2. The trim removed 6 bases at V and 0 bases at J, leaving 11 bases unmatched. Germline V CDR1 and CDR2: DFQATT, SNEGSKA (reference sequence). The CDR3 runs 16 residues. The CDR3 loop reads CSAAGAAGVSYNEQFF. CDR3 DNA sequence: TGCAGTGCCGCGGGCGCGGCGGGAGTCTCCTACAATGAGCAGTTCTTC.

The chain uses TRBV6-5 and TRBJ2-7, with 7 positions matching TRBD2. The J segment lost 4 bases and the V segment lost 2 bases, leaving 11 bases of the junction unmatched. The germline CDR1 and CDR2 sequences are MNHEY and SVGAGI. This CDR3 comprises 16 residues. The DNA of the CDR3 is TGTGCCAGCAGTTACGAAGGGAGCGGGATGGAATACGAGCAGTACTTC. As protein: CASSYEGSGMEYEQYF.

This clonotype was counted a few times. The genes are TRBV20-1 and TRBJ1-1; maybe TRBD1 (6 bases). CDR3 length: 13 amino acids. CDR1 DFQATT and CDR2 SNEGSKA come from the germline V gene (reference sequence). V lost 6 bases and J lost 0, with 11 bases in between. DNA for the CDR3: TGCAGTGCCACAGGGCTTATGAACACTGAAGCTTTCTTT. Protein: CSATGLMNTEAFF.